This T cell receptor beta chain was obtained from a study of blood T cells in healthy people across ages. J lost 2 bases, V lost 4 bases, and 12 bases had no gene match. The CDR3 is 17 residues long. Germline CDR1 SGHVS, CDR2 FQNEAQ. Sample-barcoded 5' priming and a J-beta primer mix drove a second PCR of 7 to 11 cycles. A single record per CDR3 protein comes from TCRdb applying MiXCR to the 5' RACE reads. The data contain about 1,400,000 distinct CDR3 sequences, approximately 63% of them singletons. The chain carries TRBV7-8 and TRBJ2-3, with 7 bases that match TRBD1. The source material was blood. The receptor comes from a man aged 18 to 29 in good health. CDR3 sequence: CASSSRVGGTATDTQYF. CDR3 in DNA: TGTGCCAGCAGCTCCAGAGTAGGTGGGACAGCCACAGATACGCAGTATTTT. The entire variable domain, with the rest obtained from reference TRBV7-8 and TRBJ2-3, is as follows: GAGVSQSPRYKVAKRGQDVALRCDPISGHVSLFWYQQALGQGPEFLTYFQNEAQLDKSGLPSDRFFAERPEGSVSTLKIQRTQQEDSAVYLCASSSRVGGTATDTQYFGPGTRLTVL.